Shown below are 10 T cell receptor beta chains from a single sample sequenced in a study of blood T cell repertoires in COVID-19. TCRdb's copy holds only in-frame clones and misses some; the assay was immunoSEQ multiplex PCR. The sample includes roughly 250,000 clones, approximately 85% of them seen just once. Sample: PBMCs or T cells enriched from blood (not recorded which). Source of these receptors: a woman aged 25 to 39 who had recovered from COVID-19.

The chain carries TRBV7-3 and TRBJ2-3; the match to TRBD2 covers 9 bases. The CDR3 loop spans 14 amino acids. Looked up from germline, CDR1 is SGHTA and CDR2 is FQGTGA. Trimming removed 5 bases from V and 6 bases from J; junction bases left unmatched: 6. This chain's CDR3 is CASSPGLAADTQYF. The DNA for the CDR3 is TGTGCCAGCAGCCCGGGACTAGCAGCCGATACGCAGTATTTT.

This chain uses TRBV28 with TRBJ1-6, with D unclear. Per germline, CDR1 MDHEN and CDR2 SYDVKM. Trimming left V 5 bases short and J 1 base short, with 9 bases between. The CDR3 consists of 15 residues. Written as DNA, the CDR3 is TGTGCCAGCAGTCCGCGGGGATCCTATAATTCACCCCTCCACTTT. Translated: CASSPRGSYNSPLHF.

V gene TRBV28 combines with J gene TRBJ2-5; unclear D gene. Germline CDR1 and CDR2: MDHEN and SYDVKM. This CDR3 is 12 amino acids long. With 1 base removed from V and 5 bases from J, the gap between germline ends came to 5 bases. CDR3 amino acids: CASSLSSETQYF. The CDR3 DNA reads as TGTGCCAGCAGTTTATCGAGCGAGACCCAGTACTTC.

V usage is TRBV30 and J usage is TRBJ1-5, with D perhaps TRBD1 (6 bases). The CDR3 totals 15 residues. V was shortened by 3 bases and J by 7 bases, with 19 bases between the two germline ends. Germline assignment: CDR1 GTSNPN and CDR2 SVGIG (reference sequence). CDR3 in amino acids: CAWRAGGALAQPQHF. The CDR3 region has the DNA TGTGCCTGGAGGGCTGGGGGGGCGCTCGCCCAGCCCCAGCATTTT.

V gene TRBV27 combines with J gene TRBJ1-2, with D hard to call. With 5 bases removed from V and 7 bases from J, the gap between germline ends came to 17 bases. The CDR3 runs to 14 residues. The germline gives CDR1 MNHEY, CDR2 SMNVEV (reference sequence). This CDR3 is CASSDLLGESGYTF. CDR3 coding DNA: TGTGCCAGCAGTGACTTATTGGGTGAATCTGGCTACACCTTC.

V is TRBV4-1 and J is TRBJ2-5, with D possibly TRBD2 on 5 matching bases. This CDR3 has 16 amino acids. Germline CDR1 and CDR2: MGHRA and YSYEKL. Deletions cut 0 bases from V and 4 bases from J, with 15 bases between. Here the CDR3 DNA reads TGCGCCAGCAGCCAAGAAGGTGAGGGTATTGGAGAGACCCAGTACTTC. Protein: CASSQEGEGIGETQYF.

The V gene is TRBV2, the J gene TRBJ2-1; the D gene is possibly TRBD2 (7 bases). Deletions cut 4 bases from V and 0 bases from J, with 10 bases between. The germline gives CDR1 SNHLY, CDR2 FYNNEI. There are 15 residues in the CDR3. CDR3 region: CASSVRGGSYNEQFF. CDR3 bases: TGTGCCAGCAGTGTGAGGGGGGGCTCCTACAATGAGCAGTTCTTC.

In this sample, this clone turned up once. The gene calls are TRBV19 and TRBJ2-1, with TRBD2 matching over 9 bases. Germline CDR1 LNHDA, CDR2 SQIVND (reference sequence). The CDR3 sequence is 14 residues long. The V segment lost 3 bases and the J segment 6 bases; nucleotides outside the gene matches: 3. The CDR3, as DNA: TGTGCCAGTAGTATCCCAGCGGGGGGCAATGAGCAGTTCTTC. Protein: CASSIPAGGNEQFF. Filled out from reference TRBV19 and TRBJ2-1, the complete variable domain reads DGGITQSPKYLFRKEGQNVTLSCEQNLNHDAMYWYRQDPGQGLRLIYYSQIVNDFQKGDIAEGYSVSREKKESFPLTVTSAQKNPTAFYLCASSIPAGGNEQFFGPGTRLTVL.

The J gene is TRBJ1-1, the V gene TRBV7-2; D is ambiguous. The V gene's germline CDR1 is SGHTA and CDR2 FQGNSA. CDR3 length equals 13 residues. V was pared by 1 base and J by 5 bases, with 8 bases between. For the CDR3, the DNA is TGTGCCAGCAGCTTAGGCAGGCTGACTGAAGCTTTCTTT. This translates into CASSLGRLTEAFF.

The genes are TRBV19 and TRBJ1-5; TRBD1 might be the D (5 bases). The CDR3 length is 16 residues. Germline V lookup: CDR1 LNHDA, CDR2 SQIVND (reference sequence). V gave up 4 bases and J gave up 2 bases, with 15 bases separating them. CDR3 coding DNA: TGTGCCAGTAGTACTGAGACCAGGGCGGGCAATCAGCCCCAGCATTTT. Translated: CASSTETRAGNQPQHF.